This TCR beta chain stems from a study of cytomegalovirus exposure and HLA in healthy donors. CDR3 length: 12 residues. Deletions cut 4 bases from V and 1 base from J, with 4 bases between. The germline gives CDR1 WSHSY, CDR2 SAAADI. PCR used 60 Vbeta primers and 13 Jbeta primers. Assay used: immunoSEQ multiplex PCR; TCRdb lists only in-frame clones, some missing. This table has over 150,000 clones, less than 80% appearing once. The sequenced material came from PBMCs. This chain connects TRBV10-2 to TRBJ1-1; D uncertain. The sequence was collected from a man aged 40-50 years in good health and CMV-seronegative. CDR3 DNA: TGCGCCAGCAGTGGAGAGAACACTGAAGCTTTCTTT. Protein product: CASSGENTEAFF.